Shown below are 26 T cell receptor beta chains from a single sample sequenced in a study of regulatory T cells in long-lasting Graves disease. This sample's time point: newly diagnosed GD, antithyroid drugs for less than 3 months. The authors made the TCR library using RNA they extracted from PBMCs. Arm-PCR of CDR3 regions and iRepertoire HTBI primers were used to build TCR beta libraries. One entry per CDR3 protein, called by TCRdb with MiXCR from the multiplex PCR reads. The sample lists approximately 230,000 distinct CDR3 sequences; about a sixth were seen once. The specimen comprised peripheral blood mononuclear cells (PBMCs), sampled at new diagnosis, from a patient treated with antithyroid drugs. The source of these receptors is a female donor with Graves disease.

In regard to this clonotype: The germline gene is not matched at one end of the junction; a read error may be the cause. Here the CDR3 DNA reads TGTGCCAGCAAGGTCGAGGACACCTCTGGATACACCATATATTTT. This gives the protein CASKVEDTSGYTIYF. This sequence joins TRBV6-1 and TRBJ1-3, with D possibly being TRBD1 (5 bases). The germline gives CDR1 MNHNS, CDR2 SASEGT. The CDR3 loop spans 15 amino acids.

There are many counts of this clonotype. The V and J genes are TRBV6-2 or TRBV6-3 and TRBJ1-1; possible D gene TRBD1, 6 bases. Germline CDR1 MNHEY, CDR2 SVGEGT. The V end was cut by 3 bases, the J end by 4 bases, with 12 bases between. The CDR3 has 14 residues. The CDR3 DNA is TGTGCCAGCAGTTATGAGCCACAGGGCACTGAAGCTTTCTTT. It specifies CASSYEPQGTEAFF.

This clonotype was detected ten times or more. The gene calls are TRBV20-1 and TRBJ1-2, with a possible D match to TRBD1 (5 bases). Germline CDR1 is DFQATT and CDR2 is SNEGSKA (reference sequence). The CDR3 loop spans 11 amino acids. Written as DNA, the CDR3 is TGCAGCGCCGGCAGGGACTATGGCTACACCTTC. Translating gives CSAGRDYGYTF.

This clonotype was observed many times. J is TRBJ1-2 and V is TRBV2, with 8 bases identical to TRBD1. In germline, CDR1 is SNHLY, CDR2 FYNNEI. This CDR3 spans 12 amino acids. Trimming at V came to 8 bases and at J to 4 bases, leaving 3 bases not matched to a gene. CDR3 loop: CASGTGGYGYTF. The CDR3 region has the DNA TGTGCCAGCGGAACAGGGGGCTATGGCTACACCTTC.

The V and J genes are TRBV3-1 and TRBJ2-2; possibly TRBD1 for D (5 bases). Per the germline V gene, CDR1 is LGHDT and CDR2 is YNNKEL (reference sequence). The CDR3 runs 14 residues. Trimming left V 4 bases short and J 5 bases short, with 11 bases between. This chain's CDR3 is CASSPVSGTGELFF. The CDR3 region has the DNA TGTGCCAGCAGCCCGGTCTCAGGGACCGGGGAGCTGTTTTTT.

This chain's CDR3 is CASSLGTSINEQFF. As DNA, the CDR3 is TGTGCCAGCAGCTTGGGGACTAGCATAAATGAGCAGTTCTTC. The chain couples TRBV5-4 to TRBJ2-1, with 8 bases aligning to TRBD2. Germline CDR1 SGHNT, CDR2 YYREEE (reference sequence). V dropped 0 bases and J dropped 7; count of bases not matched to a gene: 3. This CDR3 contains 14 residues. The entire variable domain, with the rest obtained from reference TRBV5-4 and TRBJ2-1, is as follows: ETGVTQSPTHLIKTRGQQVTLRCSSQSGHNTVSWYQQALGQGPQFIFQYYREEENGRGNFPPRFSGLQFPNYSSELNVNALELDDSALYLCASSLGTSINEQFFGPGTRLTVL.

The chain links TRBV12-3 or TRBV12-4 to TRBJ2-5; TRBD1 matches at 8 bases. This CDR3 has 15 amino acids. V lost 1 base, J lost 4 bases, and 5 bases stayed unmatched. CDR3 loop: CASSLGTGSGETQYF. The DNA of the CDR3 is TGTGCCAGCAGTTTAGGGACAGGGTCAGGAGAGACCCAGTACTTC.

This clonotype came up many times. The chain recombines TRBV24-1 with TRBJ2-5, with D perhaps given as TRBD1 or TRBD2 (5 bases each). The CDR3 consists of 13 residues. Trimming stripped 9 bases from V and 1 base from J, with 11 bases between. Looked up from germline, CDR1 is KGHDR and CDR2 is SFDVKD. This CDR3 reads CATEGNLQETQYF. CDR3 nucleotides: TGTGCCACCGAGGGGAATCTCCAAGAGACCCAGTACTTC.

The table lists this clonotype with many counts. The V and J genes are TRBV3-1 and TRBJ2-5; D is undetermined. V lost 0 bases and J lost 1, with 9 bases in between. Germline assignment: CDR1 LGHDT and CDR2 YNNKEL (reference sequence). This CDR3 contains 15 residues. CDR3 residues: CASSQDIYSQETQYF. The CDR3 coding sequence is TGTGCCAGCAGCCAAGATATCTACAGCCAAGAGACCCAGTACTTC.

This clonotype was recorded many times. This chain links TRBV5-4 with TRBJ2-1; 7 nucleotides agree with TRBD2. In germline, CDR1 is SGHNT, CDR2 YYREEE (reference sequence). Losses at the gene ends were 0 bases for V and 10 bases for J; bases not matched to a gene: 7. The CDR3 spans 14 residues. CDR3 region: CASSLGLAPSEQFF. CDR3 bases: TGTGCCAGCAGCTTGGGACTAGCCCCCTCGGAGCAGTTCTTC. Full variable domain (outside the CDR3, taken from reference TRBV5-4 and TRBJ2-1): ETGVTQSPTHLIKTRGQQVTLRCSSQSGHNTVSWYQQALGQGPQFIFQYYREEENGRGNFPPRFSGLQFPNYSSELNVNALELDDSALYLCASSLGLAPSEQFFGPGTRLTVL.

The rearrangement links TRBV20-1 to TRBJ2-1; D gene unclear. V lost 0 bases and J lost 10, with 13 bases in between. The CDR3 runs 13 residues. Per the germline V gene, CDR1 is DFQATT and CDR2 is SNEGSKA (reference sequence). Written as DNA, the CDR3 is TGCAGTGCTAGAGATCCTGGCGGAGACGAGCAGTTCTTC. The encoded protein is CSARDPGGDEQFF.

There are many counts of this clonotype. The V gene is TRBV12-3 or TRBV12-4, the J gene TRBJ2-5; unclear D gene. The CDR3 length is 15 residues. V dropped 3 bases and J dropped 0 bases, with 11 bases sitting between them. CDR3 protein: CASSFVKTNQETQYF. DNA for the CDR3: TGTGCCAGCAGTTTTGTGAAAACAAACCAAGAGACCCAGTACTTC.

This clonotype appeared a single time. The CDR3 bases are TGTGCCAGCAGTTCTCCCGACCTGTCTTACGAGCAGTACTTC. Residues: CASSSPDLSYEQYF. The chain couples TRBV28 to TRBJ2-7; D gene ambiguous. CDR3 length: 14 amino acids. The V and J ends lost 4 bases and 4 bases respectively, with 14 bases between them. Germline V gene sequence: CDR1 MDHEN, CDR2 SYDVKM.

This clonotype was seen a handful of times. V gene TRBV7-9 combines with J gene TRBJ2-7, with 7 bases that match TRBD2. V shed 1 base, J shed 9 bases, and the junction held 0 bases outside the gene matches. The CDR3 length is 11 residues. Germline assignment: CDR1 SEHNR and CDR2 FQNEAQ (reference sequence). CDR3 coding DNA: TGTGCCAGCAGCTTAGGGGGGGGGCAGTACTTC. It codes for CASSLGGGQYF.

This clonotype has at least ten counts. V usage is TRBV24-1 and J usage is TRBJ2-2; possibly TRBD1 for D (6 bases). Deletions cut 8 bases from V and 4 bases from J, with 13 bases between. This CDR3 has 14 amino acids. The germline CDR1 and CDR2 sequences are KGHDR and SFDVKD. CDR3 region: CATKTTGSTGELFF. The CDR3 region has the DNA TGTGCCACCAAGACAACAGGGAGCACCGGGGAGCTGTTTTTT.

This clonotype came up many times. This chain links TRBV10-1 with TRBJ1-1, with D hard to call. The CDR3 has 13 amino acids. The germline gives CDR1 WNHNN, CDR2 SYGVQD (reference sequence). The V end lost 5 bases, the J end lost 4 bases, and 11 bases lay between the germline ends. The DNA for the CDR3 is TGCGCCAGCAGTTTAACGGTTGGCACTGAAGCTTTCTTT. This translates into CASSLTVGTEAFF.

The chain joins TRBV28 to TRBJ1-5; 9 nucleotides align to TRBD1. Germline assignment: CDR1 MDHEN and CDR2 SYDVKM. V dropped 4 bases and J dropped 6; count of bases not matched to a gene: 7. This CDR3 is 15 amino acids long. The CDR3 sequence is CASSSGTGRGQPQHF. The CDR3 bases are TGTGCCAGCAGTTCCGGGACAGGGAGAGGTCAGCCCCAGCATTTT.

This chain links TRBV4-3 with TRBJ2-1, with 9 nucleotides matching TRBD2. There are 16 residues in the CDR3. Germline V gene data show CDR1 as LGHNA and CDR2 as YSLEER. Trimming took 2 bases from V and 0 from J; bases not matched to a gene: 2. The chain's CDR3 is CASSQLSGSSYNEQFF. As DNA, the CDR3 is TGCGCCAGCAGCCAACTTAGCGGGAGCTCCTACAATGAGCAGTTCTTC.

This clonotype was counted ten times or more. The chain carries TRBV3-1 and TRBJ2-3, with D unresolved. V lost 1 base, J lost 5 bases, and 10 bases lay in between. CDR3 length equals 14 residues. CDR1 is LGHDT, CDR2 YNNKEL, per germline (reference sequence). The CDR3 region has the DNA TGTGCCAGCAGCCAAGCCAAGTACGGAGATACGCAGTATTTT. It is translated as CASSQAKYGDTQYF.

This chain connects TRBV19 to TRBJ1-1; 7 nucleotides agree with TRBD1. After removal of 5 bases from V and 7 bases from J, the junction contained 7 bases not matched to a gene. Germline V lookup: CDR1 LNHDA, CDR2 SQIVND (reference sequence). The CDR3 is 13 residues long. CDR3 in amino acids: CASSAGQEREAFF. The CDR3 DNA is TGTGCCAGTAGTGCCGGACAGGAACGTGAAGCTTTCTTT.

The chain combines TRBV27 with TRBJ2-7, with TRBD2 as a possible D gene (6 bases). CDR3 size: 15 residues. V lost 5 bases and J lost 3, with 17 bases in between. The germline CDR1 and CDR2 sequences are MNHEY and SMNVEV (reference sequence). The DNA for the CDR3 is TGTGCCAGCAGTCCATTGACTAGAAGGGACTACGAGCAGTACTTC. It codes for CASSPLTRRDYEQYF.

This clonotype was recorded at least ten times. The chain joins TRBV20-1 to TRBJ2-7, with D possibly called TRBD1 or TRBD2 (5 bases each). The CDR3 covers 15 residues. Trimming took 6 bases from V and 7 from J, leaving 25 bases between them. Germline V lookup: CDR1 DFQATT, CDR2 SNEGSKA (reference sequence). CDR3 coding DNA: TGCAGTGCGCCCCCTCCCGTTGGCGGCTGGGGGGAGCAGTACTTC. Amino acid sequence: CSAPPPVGGWGEQYF.

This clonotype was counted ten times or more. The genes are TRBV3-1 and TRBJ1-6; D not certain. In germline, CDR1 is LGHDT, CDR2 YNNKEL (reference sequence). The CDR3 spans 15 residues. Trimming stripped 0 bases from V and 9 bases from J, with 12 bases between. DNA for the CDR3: TGTGCCAGCAGCCAAGAACTGGTTACGGGTTCACCCCTCCACTTT. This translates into CASSQELVTGSPLHF.

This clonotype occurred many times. CDR3 loop: CASSLEAATSGLYEQYF. The CDR3 DNA follows: TGTGCCAGCAGCTTAGAGGCCGCTACTAGCGGACTCTACGAGCAGTACTTC. The chain recombines TRBV7-9 with TRBJ2-7; 8 nucleotides line up with TRBD2. CDR1 is SEHNR, CDR2 FQNEAQ, per germline (reference sequence). The CDR3 covers 17 residues. With V trimmed by 1 base and J by 3 bases, 11 bases remained unmatched.

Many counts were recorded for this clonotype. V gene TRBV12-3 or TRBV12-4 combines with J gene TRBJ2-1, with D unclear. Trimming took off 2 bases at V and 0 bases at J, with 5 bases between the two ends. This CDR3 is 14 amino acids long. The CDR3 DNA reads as TGTGCCAGCAGTTTAACAAGCTCCTACAATGAGCAGTTCTTC. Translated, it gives CASSLTSSYNEQFF.

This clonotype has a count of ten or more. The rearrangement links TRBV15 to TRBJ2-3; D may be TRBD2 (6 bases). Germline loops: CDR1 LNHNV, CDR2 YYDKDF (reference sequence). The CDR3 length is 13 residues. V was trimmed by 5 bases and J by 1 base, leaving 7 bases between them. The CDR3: CATSGTRTDTQYF. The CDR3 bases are TGTGCCACCAGCGGGACTCGCACAGATACGCAGTATTTT.